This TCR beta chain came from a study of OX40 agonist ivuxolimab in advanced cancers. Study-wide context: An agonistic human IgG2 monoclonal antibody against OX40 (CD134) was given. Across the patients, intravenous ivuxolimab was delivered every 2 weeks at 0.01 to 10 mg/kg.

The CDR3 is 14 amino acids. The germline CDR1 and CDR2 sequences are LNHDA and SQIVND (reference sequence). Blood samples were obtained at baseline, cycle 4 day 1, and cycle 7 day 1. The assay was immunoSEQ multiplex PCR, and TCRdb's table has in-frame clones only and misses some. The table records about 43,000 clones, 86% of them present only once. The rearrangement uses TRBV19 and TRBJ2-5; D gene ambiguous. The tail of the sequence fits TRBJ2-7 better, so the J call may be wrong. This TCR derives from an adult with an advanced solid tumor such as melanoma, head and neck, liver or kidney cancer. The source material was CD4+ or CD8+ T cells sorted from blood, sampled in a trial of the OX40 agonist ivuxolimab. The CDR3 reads CASSSRAPSYEQYF. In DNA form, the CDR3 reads TGTGCCAGTAGTTCCCGCGCCCCCTCCTACGAGCAGTACTTC.